This entry concerns a single T cell receptor (beta chain). The data belong to a study of blood T cell repertoires in COVID-19. This table comes from immunoSEQ multiplex PCR, and its TCRdb copy is limited to in-frame clones, with some not included. The sample consists of about 60,000 clones, around four fifths of them appearing once. CDR1 is SGHRS and CDR2 is YFSETQ in the germline V gene. V gave up 2 bases and J gave up 10 bases; unmatched junction bases: 10. The CDR3 is made up of 16 amino acids. What was sequenced was peripheral blood. The receptor was isolated from a man between 60 and 75 years old with acute or convalescent COVID-19. The gene calls are TRBV5-1 and TRBJ2-1, with 12 bases lining up with TRBD1. CDR3 protein: CASSFYPGQGAGEQFF. As DNA, the CDR3 is TGCGCCAGCAGCTTTTATCCGGGACAGGGGGCCGGGGAGCAGTTCTTC. Based on the CDR3 plus reference TRBV5-1 and TRBJ2-1, the full variable domain is KAGVTQTPRYLIKTRGQQVTLSCSPISGHRSVSWYQQTPGQGLQFLFEYFSETQRNKGNFPGRFSGRQFSNSRSEMNVSTLELGDSALYLCASSFYPGQGAGEQFFGPGTRLTVL.